The TCR beta chain described here comes from a study of radiation and T cells in renal cell carcinoma. Study background: Nephrectomy followed 15 Gy stereotactic body radiation by 4 weeks.

The sample holds a few counts of this clone. Its antigen remains unidentified. Trimming took 7 bases from V and 6 from J, leaving 15 bases between them. The CDR3 runs to 13 residues. The germline V gene encodes CDR1 SGHVS and CDR2 FQNEAQ. Regarding time point: blood 2 weeks post-SBRT. Described treatment: 15 Gy SBRT to primary tumor, nephrectomy 4 weeks later. This renal cell carcinoma was of the clear cell type. Study-wide findings and caveats: Baseline intratumoral clonotype presence is unknown without pretreatment biopsies. From baseline, blood top tumor clonotypes peaked at 2 weeks post-radiation.

Produced via immunoSEQ multiplex PCR; TCRdb's table is partial and in-frame only. Here the sample spans under 150,000 clones, about 81% being singletons. This sequence joins TRBV7-8 and TRBJ1-2, with TRBD1 as a possible D gene (6 bases). This clonotype was obtained from a woman aged 60-70 years with renal cell carcinoma. The specimen comprised blood, sampled from a patient whose treatment included radiotherapy and nephrectomy. The CDR3 region is CASTSRGNDGYTF. CDR3 DNA sequence: TGTGCCAGCACGTCCAGGGGAAATGATGGCTACACCTTC.